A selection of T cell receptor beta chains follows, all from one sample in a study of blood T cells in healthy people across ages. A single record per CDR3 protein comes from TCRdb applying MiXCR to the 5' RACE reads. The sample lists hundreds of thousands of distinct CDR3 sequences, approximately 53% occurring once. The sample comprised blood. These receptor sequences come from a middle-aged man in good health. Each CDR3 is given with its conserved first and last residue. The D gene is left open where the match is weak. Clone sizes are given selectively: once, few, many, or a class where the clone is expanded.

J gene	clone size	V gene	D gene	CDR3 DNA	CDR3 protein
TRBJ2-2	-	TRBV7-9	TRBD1	TGTGCCGGCTCGCCCGGGACAGGAACGAACACCGGGGAGCTGTTTTTT	CAGSPGTGTNTGELFF
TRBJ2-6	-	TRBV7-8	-	TGTGCCAGCAGCTTAGCAGGACCGGGGTCTGGGGCCAACGTCCTGACTTTC	CASSLAGPGSGANVLTF
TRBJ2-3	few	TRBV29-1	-	TGCAGCGTTGAAGAAAGGCAGGCAGGCAGCACAGATACGCAGTATTTT	CSVEERQAGSTDTQYF
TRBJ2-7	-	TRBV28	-	TGTGCCAGCACCCAGGGTAGTCCCTACGAGCAGTACTTC	CASTQGSPYEQYF
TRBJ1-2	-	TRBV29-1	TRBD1	TGCAGCGTTGCGTTGGGACAGAACTATGGCTACACCTTC	CSVALGQNYGYTF
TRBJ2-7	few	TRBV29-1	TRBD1	TGCAGCACTAATCACCACAGGGGTTACGAGCAGTACTTC	CSTNHHRGYEQYF
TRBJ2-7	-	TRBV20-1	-	TGCAGTGCTAGACTAGCCCCTTACGAGCAGTACTTC	CSARLAPYEQYF
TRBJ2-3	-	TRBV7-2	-	TGTGCCAGCAGCTTCCCTTTTGGAGGGAGTAGAGATACGCAGTATTTT	CASSFPFGGSRDTQYF
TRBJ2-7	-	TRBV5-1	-	TGCGCCAGCAGTGTTGCCCCCGGCCGTGGCGAGCAGTACTTC	CASSVAPGRGEQYF
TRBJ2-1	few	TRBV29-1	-	TGCAGCGTTGAAGAGGCTAGCTATGAGCAGTTCTTC	CSVEEASYEQFF
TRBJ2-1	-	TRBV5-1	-	TGCGCCAGCAGCCTAGCCCGAAGGGGCAGCTCCTACAATGAGCAGTTCTTC	CASSLARRGSSYNEQFF
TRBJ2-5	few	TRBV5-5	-	TGTGCCAGCAGCTCGCAGGGGTTCGAGACCCAGTACTTC	CASSSQGFETQYF
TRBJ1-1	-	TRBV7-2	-	TGTGCCAGCAAAGTGACAGCGAACACTGAAGCTTTCTTT	CASKVTANTEAFF
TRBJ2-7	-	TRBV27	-	TGTGCCAGCAGTAAACCCGGGGAAGAGCAGTACTTC	CASSKPGEEQYF
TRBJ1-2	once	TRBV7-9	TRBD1	TGTGCCAGCAGCACAGCGGGACAGGGGGCGCGGGGCTATGGCTACACCTTC	CASSTAGQGARGYGYTF
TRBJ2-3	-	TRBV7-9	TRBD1	TGTGCCAGCAGCCCTACAGGGGTTGAGGATACGCAGTATTTT	CASSPTGVEDTQYF
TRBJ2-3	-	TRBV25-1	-	TGTGCCAGCAGCTACCAGTACACAGATACGCAGTATTTT	CASSYQYTDTQYF
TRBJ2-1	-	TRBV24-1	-	TGTGCCACCAGTGATACGACTCGGGCGGGTGAGCAGTTCTTC	CATSDTTRAGEQFF
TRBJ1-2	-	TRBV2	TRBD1	TGTGCCAGCTATAGGGACAGTCTCTATGGCTACACCTTC	CASYRDSLYGYTF
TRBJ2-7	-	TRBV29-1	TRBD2	TGCAGCGCCCCTTCGGTAGCGGGGGTAACATCCTACGAGCAGTACTTC	CSAPSVAGVTSYEQYF
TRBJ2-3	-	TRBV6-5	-	TGTGCCAGCAGTTACATCTCACGCACAGATACGCAGTATTTT	CASSYISRTDTQYF
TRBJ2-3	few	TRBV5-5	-	TGTGCCAGCAGCTTCAGGGTAGATACGCAGTATTTT	CASSFRVDTQYF
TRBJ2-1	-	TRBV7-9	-	TGTGCCAGCAGCCGAGGGGACAACTCCTACAATGAGCAGTTCTTC	CASSRGDNSYNEQFF
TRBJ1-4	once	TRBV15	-	TGTGCCACCAGCAGAGTCGGAGTAGATGAAAAACTGTTTTTT	CATSRVGVDEKLFF
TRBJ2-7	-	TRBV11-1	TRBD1	TGTGCCAGCAGCCGCGGGACAGGATACTACGAGCAGTACTTC	CASSRGTGYYEQYF
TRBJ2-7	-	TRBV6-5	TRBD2	TGTGCCAGCAGTTCCCCTTGGGTTAGCGGGAGCTCCTACGAGCAGTACTTC	CASSSPWVSGSSYEQYF
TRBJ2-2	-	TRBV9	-	TGTGCCAGCAGCGCAGACGGACGTAACACCGGGGAGCTGTTTTTT	CASSADGRNTGELFF
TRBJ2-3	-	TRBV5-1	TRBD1	TGCGCCAGCAGCTTGTTGTCACAGGGGTATTTGAGGACAGATACGCAGTATTTT	CASSLLSQGYLRTDTQYF
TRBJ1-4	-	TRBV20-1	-	TGCAGTGCTAGAGATCGCGAAAAACTGTTTTTT	CSARDREKLFF
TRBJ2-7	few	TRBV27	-	TGTGCCAGCAGTTTAGACAGGAGCGCCTACGAGCAGTACTTC	CASSLDRSAYEQYF
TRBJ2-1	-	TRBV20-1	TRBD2	TGCAGTGCTGGAGGGACTAGCGGGGGGGCTCGGTATGAGCAGTTCTTC	CSAGGTSGGARYEQFF
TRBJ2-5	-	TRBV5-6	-	TGTGCCAGCAGCTTGGAAGGAGAGAGCAGAGAGACCCAGTACTTC	CASSLEGESRETQYF
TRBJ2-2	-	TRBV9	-	TGTGCCAGCAGCATAACGAACACCGGGGAGCTGTTTTTT	CASSITNTGELFF